The clone carrying this T cell receptor beta chain was counted many times. Its antigen remains unidentified. The sample originates from a study of T cell repertoires in cytomegalovirus infection. As for the study in general: Indications of both CMV infection and matching HLA type were provided by public TCR beta signatures. Whole-study findings and limits: Within the response measured ex vivo, HLA-C-restricted CMV-specific TCR beta clonotypes were dominant. Carriage of CMV together with the relevant HLA was identifiable through cumulative public TCR beta family frequency.

TCRdb re-called the reads through MiXCR, storing one row per CDR3 protein. This table has fewer than 550,000 distinct CDR3 sequences, about 17% appearing once. Trimming stripped 1 base from V and 3 bases from J, with 7 bases between. Germline values: CDR1 SGHVS, CDR2 FNYEAQ. The CDR3 runs 13 residues. Sequenced sample: CD8+ T cells from PBMCs. The sequence was obtained from a human donor in good health (CMV status not recorded). Some clones in this sample may be carry-over from other donors' samples. The chain carries TRBV7-6 and TRBJ2-7, with D uncertain. The CDR3 loop reads CASSLESLYEQYF. The CDR3 coding sequence is TGTGCCAGCAGCTTAGAGTCACTCTACGAGCAGTACTTC.